These T cell receptor beta chains were read from a single sample in a study of blood T cell repertoires in COVID-19. Sequencing used immunoSEQ multiplex PCR; TCRdb keeps in-frame clones, though not all of them. The sample yields fewer than 350,000 clones, 85% seen once. Sequencing input: PBMCs or T cells enriched from blood (not recorded which). These receptors all come from a woman aged 50 to 60 who had recovered from COVID-19. Both conserved end residues are part of each CDR3. D genes are given only for firm matches. Size tells how often a clone was seen (once, few, many) or the class of an expanded clone, and some rows leave it out.

clone size	V gene	J gene	D gene	CDR3 DNA	CDR3 protein
-	TRBV18	TRBJ1-6	TRBD1	TGTGCCAGCTCACCGGGACAGGGGGTTAATTCACCCCTCCACTTT	CASSPGQGVNSPLHF
-	TRBV29-1	TRBJ2-5	TRBD2	TGCAGCGTTGCACTGGTAGCGGGGGATGGGGACCAGTACTTC	CSVALVAGDGDQYF
-	TRBV3-1/TRBV3-2	TRBJ2-6	-	TGTGCCAGCAGCCAAGATCTCCTCGTCTCTGGGGCCAACGTCCTGACTTTC	CASSQDLLVSGANVLTF
-	TRBV5-1	TRBJ1-5	-	TGCGCCAGCAGCTTGGATCCGGGCAATCAGCCCCAGCATTTT	CASSLDPGNQPQHF
-	TRBV29-1	TRBJ1-2	TRBD1	TGCAGCGTTGCGTACAGGGGGAACTATGGCTACACCTTC	CSVAYRGNYGYTF
-	TRBV29-1	TRBJ2-2	TRBD2	TGCAGCGTTGACGGGGGGGGCACCGGGGAGCTGTTTTTT	CSVDGGGTGELFF
-	TRBV5-6	TRBJ2-7	-	TGTGCCAGCAGCTTGGTGGGCGGGGTCTCCTACGAGCAGTACTTC	CASSLVGGVSYEQYF
few	TRBV12-3/TRBV12-4	TRBJ1-2	-	TGTGCCAGCAGTTTAAGTAAAATCGGTGGCTACACCTTC	CASSLSKIGGYTF
-	TRBV7-3	TRBJ2-7	-	TGTGCCAGCAGCTTACGGGGGGCCCACGAGCAGTACTTC	CASSLRGAHEQYF
-	TRBV15	TRBJ2-7	-	TGTGCCACCAGCGCCGCCGCGACAGCAGCCTACGAGCAGTACTTC	CATSAAATAAYEQYF
-	TRBV11-2	TRBJ1-5	TRBD1	TGTGCCAGCAGCATGGACAGGGCTCAGCCCCAGCATTTT	CASSMDRAQPQHF
-	TRBV2	TRBJ1-5	TRBD1	TGTGCCAGCAGTGAAGTCAGGGGGACGGTTCAGCCCCAGCATTTT	CASSEVRGTVQPQHF
-	TRBV30	TRBJ1-4	TRBD1	TGTGCCTGGTCCGGGACAGTAACAACTAATGAAAAACTGTTTTTT	CAWSGTVTTNEKLFF
-	TRBV19	TRBJ2-7	TRBD1	TGTGCCAGTAGTGAACGACAGGGCTTCTACGAGCAGTACTTC	CASSERQGFYEQYF
-	TRBV4-2	TRBJ1-1	-	TGTGCCAGCAGCCAAGTGTCCCCCCGGGAGACTGAAGCTTTCTTT	CASSQVSPRETEAFF
-	TRBV10-1	TRBJ1-2	-	TGCGCCCCAGCAACCGACGGGGACATCATCTATGGCTACACCTTC	CAPATDGDIIYGYTF
-	TRBV3-1/TRBV3-2	TRBJ1-3	-	TGTGCCAGCAGCCAAAGACAGTCCTCTGGAAACACCATATATTTT	CASSQRQSSGNTIYF
-	TRBV30	TRBJ2-3	-	TGTGCCTGGAATCTCAGCCCTCCTAGGGGTATCGCAGATACGCAGTATTTT	CAWNLSPPRGIADTQYF
few	TRBV15	TRBJ2-1	TRBD2	TGTGCCACCAGCAGAATAGCGGGAGAGGGTACCTACAATGAGCAGTTCTTC	CATSRIAGEGTYNEQFF
-	TRBV24-1	TRBJ2-5	TRBD1	TGTGCCACCAGTGATTTGGGGACAGGGCAAGAGACCCAGTACTTC	CATSDLGTGQETQYF
-	TRBV7-9	TRBJ1-2	TRBD1	TGTGCCAGCAGCTCGGGACAGGCAACCTTGCCTAACTATGGCTACACCTTC	CASSSGQATLPNYGYTF
-	TRBV9	TRBJ2-7	TRBD1	TGTGCCAGCAGCGTTGGACAGGGCATCTCGTACGAGCAGTACTTC	CASSVGQGISYEQYF